The 13 T cell receptor beta chains in this list originate from one sample, sequenced in a study of radiotherapy plus CTLA-4 blockade in lung cancer. Profiling relied on immunoSEQ multiplex PCR, and the TCRdb table lists in-frame clones only, not all of them. The table has some 50,000 clones, 80% to 90% seen once. The sample was peripheral blood, taken from a patient treated with radiotherapy plus ipilimumab. These receptors were obtained from a human donor with non-small cell lung cancer whose response to radiotherapy plus ipilimumab could not be evaluated.

The V gene is TRBV9, the J gene TRBJ2-2; D perhaps matches TRBD2 (5 bases). Trimming cost V 4 bases and J 8 bases, with 21 bases left between them. This CDR3 is built from 16 residues. Germline lookup yields CDR1 SGDLS and CDR2 YYNGEE. The CDR3 is CASSFEPSGSGGELFF. The CDR3 nucleotides read TGTGCCAGCAGCTTCGAGCCTAGTGGATCGGGAGGGGAGCTGTTTTTT.

V gene TRBV5-4 combines with J gene TRBJ1-4; 9 bases are shared with TRBD1. Trimming at V came to 4 bases and at J to 7 bases, leaving 8 bases not matched to a gene. The CDR3 covers 15 residues. From germline, CDR1 is SGHNT and CDR2 YYREEE (reference sequence). The CDR3 sequence is CASSPGQGAGEKLFF. CDR3 sequence (DNA): TGTGCCAGCAGCCCGGGACAGGGCGCTGGTGAAAAACTGTTTTTT.

This clone occurred a few times. The CDR3 protein is CASSFGGGWVETQYF. CDR3 DNA sequence: TGTGCCAGCAGCTTTGGGGGGGGCTGGGTGGAGACCCAGTACTTC. The chain has TRBV7-2 and TRBJ2-5; possible D gene TRBD2, 7 bases. The V and J ends lost 3 bases and 5 bases respectively, with 16 bases between them. In germline, CDR1 is SGHTA, CDR2 FQGNSA. The CDR3 totals 15 residues.

J is TRBJ2-7 and V is TRBV15; D remains unclear. The CDR3 runs to 13 residues. V lost 0 bases to trimming and J lost 4 bases, with 7 bases between them. CDR1 and CDR2 from the germline V gene are LNHNV and YYDKDF (reference sequence). In DNA form, the CDR3 reads TGTGCCACCAGCAGAGATGGCGGATACGAGCAGTACTTC. Amino acid sequence: CATSRDGGYEQYF. Filled out from reference TRBV15 and TRBJ2-7, the complete variable domain reads DAMVIQNPRYQVTQFGKPVTLSCSQTLNHNVMYWYQQKSSQAPKLLFHYYDKDFNNEADTPDNFQSRRPNTSFCFLDIRSPGLGDTAMYLCATSRDGGYEQYFGPGTRLTVT.

This clone was observed a handful of times. The rearrangement joins TRBV6-5 to TRBJ2-7; 12 bases agree with TRBD2. The CDR3 runs to 15 residues. Germline trimming cut 4 bases from V and 2 bases from J; bases unmatched to any gene: 3. CDR1 MNHEY and CDR2 SVGAGI come from the germline V gene. CDR3: CASSSPSGRAYEQYF. DNA for the CDR3: TGTGCCAGCAGTTCCCCTAGCGGGAGGGCCTACGAGCAGTACTTC.

J is TRBJ2-4 and V is TRBV4-3; 7 positions agree with TRBD2. The trim removed 0 bases at V and 3 bases at J, leaving 2 bases unmatched. Germline CDR1 reads LGHNA; CDR2 reads YSLEER. This CDR3 comprises 15 residues. The CDR3 nucleotides read TGCGCCAGCAGCCAAGAGGGAGGGGTCAAAAACATTCAGTACTTC. Amino acid sequence: CASSQEGGVKNIQYF.

V gene TRBV7-3 combines with J gene TRBJ1-1, with 12 bases that match TRBD1. V lost 5 bases and J lost 5; bases outside the gene matches: 6. The CDR3 sequence is 15 residues long. Germline CDR1 SGHTA, CDR2 FQGTGA. Here the CDR3 reads CASSPRDRGRTEAFF. In nucleotides, the CDR3 is TGTGCCAGCAGCCCCCGGGACAGGGGGCGGACTGAAGCTTTCTTT. Full variable domain (rest looked up from reference TRBV7-3 and TRBJ1-1): GAGVSQTPSNKVTEKGKYVELRCDPISGHTALYWYRQSLGQGPEFLIYFQGTGAADDSGLPNDRFFAVRPEGSVSTLKIQRTERGDSAVYLCASSPRDRGRTEAFFGQGTRLTVV.

The J gene is TRBJ2-7, the V gene TRBV18; 11 bases line up with TRBD2. The CDR3 sequence is 19 residues long. CDR1 and CDR2 from the germline V gene are KGHSH and LQKENI. The J segment lost 3 bases and the V segment lost 2 bases, leaving 15 bases of the junction unmatched. The DNA of the CDR3 is TGTGCCAGCTCACCAAAAGGGACTAGCGGATTTTACGTTTTCTACGAGCAGTACTTC. Protein product: CASSPKGTSGFYVFYEQYF.

The rearrangement uses TRBV7-2 and TRBJ2-4; TRBD2 matches at 7 bases. The CDR3 contains 15 residues. Germline values: CDR1 SGHTA, CDR2 FQGNSA. The V and J ends lost 0 bases and 5 bases, in that order; junction bases with no gene match: 4. The CDR3 nucleotides read TGTGCCAGCAGCTTAGCGATGGGAGGGCAAAACATTCAGTACTTC. As protein: CASSLAMGGQNIQYF.

The chain recombines TRBV7-9 with TRBJ2-7; TRBD1 matches 7 bases. The CDR3 is 15 amino acids. Germline values: CDR1 SEHNR, CDR2 FQNEAQ (reference sequence). Trimming removed 2 bases from V and 4 bases from J; junction bases left unmatched: 8. Here the CDR3 DNA reads TGTGCCAGCAGCTTACGAGACAGGGCCCCTTACGAGCAGTACTTC. This codes for CASSLRDRAPYEQYF. The full variable domain, rest sourced from reference TRBV7-9 and TRBJ2-7, is DTGVSQNPRHKITKRGQNVTFRCDPISEHNRLYWYRQTLGQGPEFLTYFQNEAQLEKSRLLSDRFSAERPKGSFSTLEIQRTEQGDSAMYLCASSLRDRAPYEQYFGPGTRLTVT.

V gene TRBV27 combines with J gene TRBJ1-2; 11 bases line up with TRBD1. The V and J ends lost 7 bases and 4 bases, in that order; junction bases with no gene match: 2. There are 13 residues in the CDR3. Germline values: CDR1 MNHEY, CDR2 SMNVEV (reference sequence). For the CDR3, the DNA is TGTGCCAGCACAGGGACAGGGGGCTATGGCTACACCTTC. Amino acids: CASTGTGGYGYTF.

The J gene is TRBJ2-7, the V gene TRBV28; the D is unclear. V dropped 5 bases and J dropped 2 bases, with 19 bases sitting between them. From germline, CDR1 is MDHEN and CDR2 SYDVKM. CDR3 length: 16 amino acids. The CDR3 here is CASSHRGLWPTYEQYF. DNA of the CDR3: TGTGCCAGCAGTCACCGCGGCCTTTGGCCGACCTACGAGCAGTACTTC. The full variable domain, rest sourced from reference TRBV28 and TRBJ2-7, is DVKVTQSSRYLVKRTGEKVFLECVQDMDHENMFWYRQDPGLGLRLIYFSYDVKMKEKGDIPEGYSVSREKKERFSLILESASTNQTSMYLCASSHRGLWPTYEQYFGPGTRLTVT.

A few counts support this clone. The rearrangement uses TRBV27 and TRBJ2-3; 9 bases align to TRBD2. CDR3 length equals 14 residues. In germline, CDR1 is MNHEY, CDR2 SMNVEV (reference sequence). V gave up 10 bases and J gave up 8 bases; unmatched junction bases: 13. CDR3 region: CATRQSGGHATQYF. The CDR3 bases are TGTGCCACTCGACAAAGCGGGGGGCATGCTACGCAGTATTTT.